The 5 T cell receptor beta chains listed next were all sequenced from one sample in a study (dated by TCRdb to the mid-2010s). The library came from RT-PCR. TCRdb lists the instrument as Illumina MiSeq. In TCRdb, the public reads were trimmed at Q25 with fastp and aligned with MiXCR, with productive beta chains retained. Each record represents a unique CDR3 protein, reported with the most common genes and DNA among its rows. This sample has more than 600,000 distinct CDR3 sequences in its table, and 12% to 15% of those were observed once. 3% to 4.5% of the sample is taken by the ten largest. Source material: memory CD4+ T cells from blood. The source of these receptors is a female donor in good health, serving as a healthy control.

This clonotype was picked up many times. The chain links TRBV10-3 to TRBJ2-7; 9 nucleotides line up with TRBD1. This CDR3 region has 15 residues. Trimming at V came to 4 bases and at J to 7 bases, leaving 11 bases not matched to a gene. Germline loops: CDR1 ENHRY, CDR2 SYGVKD. The CDR3: CAISASSGQGEEQYF. CDR3 in DNA: TGTGCCATCAGTGCCTCATCGGGACAGGGTGAAGAGCAGTACTTC.

V gene TRBV12-3 or TRBV12-4 combines with J gene TRBJ2-3; D unresolved. V was cut by 6 bases and J by 10 bases, with 14 bases left in between. The CDR3 runs 12 residues. Here the CDR3 DNA reads TGTGCCAGCAGCGTGCTAGTCGCTTCGCAGTATTTT. It yields the protein CASSVLVASQYF.

This clonotype has at least ten counts. V usage is TRBV20-1 and J usage is TRBJ2-7; TRBD2 matches at 12 bases. This CDR3 spans 16 amino acids. V shed 5 bases and J 5 bases; nucleotides not matched to a gene: 13. Germline lookup yields CDR1 DFQATT and CDR2 SNEGSKA (reference sequence). DNA for the CDR3: TGCAGTGCTCAGACTAGCGGGGGTGTGGCGGGCCACGAGCAGTACTTC. Translated: CSAQTSGGVAGHEQYF.

The gene calls are TRBV5-1 and TRBJ2-3, with 10 bases aligning to TRBD1. The V gene's germline CDR1 is SGHRS and CDR2 YFSETQ. Germline trimming cut 2 bases from V and 2 bases from J; bases unmatched to any gene: 11. The length of the CDR3 is 18 residues. CDR3 sequence: CASSFSGQGLLSTDTQYF. CDR3 in DNA: TGCGCCAGCAGCTTCTCGGGACAGGGGTTATTATCCACAGATACGCAGTATTTT.

CDR3: CSARAPGALAFF. CDR3 DNA sequence: TGCAGTGCTAGAGCCCCCGGGGCGCTAGCTTTCTTT. This chain joins TRBV20-1 and TRBJ1-1; D is possibly TRBD1 (5 bases). V lost 1 base, J lost 10 bases, and 13 bases lay in between. Per germline, CDR1 DFQATT and CDR2 SNEGSKA (reference sequence). CDR3 length: 12 residues.